The sequence of this TCR beta chain was determined in a study of T cells after yellow fever vaccination. Study-wide results and caveats: CD4 and CD8 compartments shared a small share of clonotypes. Most clones from primary vaccination were detected again post-booster (about 95% CD4, about 88% CD8). Abundant contaminating clonotypes from the bulk population could appear in FACS-sorted repertoires.

Germline V lookup: CDR1 SGHVS, CDR2 FNYEAQ. This CDR3 region has 11 residues. For this clonotype: What it binds is not known.

The TCR cDNA carried a universal primer site and UMIs from 5'RACE template switching. TCRdb reprocessed the 5' RACE reads via MiXCR and lists one record per CDR3 protein. The sample contains some 320,000 distinct CDR3 sequences, 3.5% to 4.5% of which appear only once. The source material was PBMCs, sampled 15 days after the yellow fever booster vaccination. The source is a man younger than 35 who received the YFV17D yellow fever vaccine. This rearrangement joins TRBV7-6 to TRBJ2-7; the D is unclear. CDR3 sequence (DNA): TGTGAGGGCAGGAACTACTACGAGCAGTACGTC. Amino acids: CEGRNYYEQYV.